These 7 T cell receptor beta chains were sequenced from one sample in a study of identical twins. TCRdb reprocessed the 5' RACE reads via MiXCR and lists one record per CDR3 protein. The sample has around 690,000 distinct CDR3 sequences; less than 25% are singletons. In addition, the sample was reused for a study of T cells expressing NK-cell markers.

Sequenced sample: PBMCs. The receptors were sampled from a woman aged 18-35 years in good health.

This clonotype was detected a few times. This sequence joins TRBV5-6 and TRBJ1-2; 8 bases map to TRBD1. CDR1 is SGHDT and CDR2 is YYEEEE in the germline V gene. CDR3 length: 16 amino acids. The trim removed 1 base at V and 3 bases at J, leaving 8 bases unmatched. As DNA, the CDR3 is TGTGCCAGCAGCTTGAAAGGGGACAGGACTTACTATGGCTACACCTTC. It codes for CASSLKGDRTYYGYTF.

The CDR3 DNA follows: TGTGCCAGCAGCGACCGATCCGGGGGGAACACTGAAGCTTTCTTT. Its translation is CASSDRSGGNTEAFF. V gene TRBV11-2 combines with J gene TRBJ1-1, with D perhaps TRBD1 (5 bases). Per the germline V gene, CDR1 is SGHAT and CDR2 is FQNNGV. V lost 5 bases and J 1 base, leaving 14 bases between the germline ends. This CDR3 is built from 15 residues.

The chain has TRBV9 and TRBJ2-1; 10 nucleotides align to TRBD2. The germline V gene has CDR1 SGDLS and CDR2 YYNGEE. This CDR3 region has 15 residues. V shed 3 bases and J 3 bases; nucleotides not matched to a gene: 3. The CDR3 sequence is CASSAQRGGYNEQFF. The DNA of the CDR3 is TGTGCCAGCAGCGCCCAGCGGGGGGGCTACAATGAGCAGTTCTTC. Supplemented by reference TRBV9 and TRBJ2-1, the full variable domain reads DSGVTQTPKHLITATGQRVTLRCSPRSGDLSVYWYQQSLDQGLQFLIQYYNGEERAKGNILERFSAQQFPDLHSELNLSSLELGDSALYFCASSAQRGGYNEQFFGPGTRLTVL.

This clonotype was seen ten or more times. The chain uses TRBV12-3 or TRBV12-4 and TRBJ2-3; tentatively, D is TRBD1 or TRBD2 (6 bases each). V was shortened by 3 bases and J by 2 bases, with 9 bases between the two germline ends. CDR3 length: 14 amino acids. The CDR3 sequence: CASSFGGPTDTQYF. The CDR3, as DNA: TGTGCCAGCAGTTTCGGGGGCCCCACAGATACGCAGTATTTT.

This clonotype was detected only a few times. The rearrangement joins TRBV5-6 to TRBJ2-1; D tentatively reads TRBD1 or TRBD2 (5 bases each). Germline V gives CDR1 SGHDT, CDR2 YYEEEE. Trimming removed 6 bases from V and 5 bases from J, with 30 bases in between. The CDR3 covers 19 residues. CDR3 nucleotide sequence: TGTGCCAGCATCAAGAGGGGAGCCTACGTAACGCATCAGGACAATGAGCAGTTCTTC. This encodes CASIKRGAYVTHQDNEQFF.

The chain has TRBV7-9 and TRBJ2-7; TRBD2 matches 8 bases. V shed 5 bases and J 0 bases; nucleotides not matched to a gene: 6. Germline V gives CDR1 SEHNR, CDR2 FQNEAQ (reference sequence). The CDR3 contains 15 residues. The CDR3 region is CASSKLAGNSYEQYF. The CDR3 DNA sequence: TGTGCCAGCAGCAAATTAGCGGGAAACTCCTACGAGCAGTACTTC.

This clonotype was seen a few times. This rearrangement joins TRBV19 to TRBJ2-3; D may match TRBD1 or TRBD2 (5 bases each). V was clipped by 7 bases and J by 0 bases, with 11 bases between them. Germline assignment: CDR1 LNHDA and CDR2 SQIVND (reference sequence). The CDR3 is 14 residues long. The CDR3 DNA follows: TGTGCCAGTAAAGGGACGTATAGCACAGATACGCAGTATTTT. This translates into CASKGTYSTDTQYF. Full variable domain (rest looked up from reference TRBV19 and TRBJ2-3): DGGITQSPKYLFRKEGQNVTLSCEQNLNHDAMYWYRQDPGQGLRLIYYSQIVNDFQKGDIAEGYSVSREKKESFPLTVTSAQKNPTAFYLCASKGTYSTDTQYFGPGTRLTVL.